The rows below give T cell receptor beta chains drawn from one sample of a study of cytomegalovirus exposure and HLA in healthy donors. Assay: immunoSEQ multiplex PCR; the TCRdb copy retains only in-frame clones and omits some. The profile shows about 110,000 clones, about 72% of them singletons. The sequencing sample was made of PBMCs. The receptors here all came from a man between 18 and 35 years old in good health and CMV-seronegative. CDR3s include the opening cysteine and the closing phenylalanine or tryptophan. Each record gives: V gene, clone size, D gene, J gene, CDR3 protein, CDR3 DNA. A D gene is named only where the DNA matches it firmly. The listing skips clone size in some rows; elsewhere it reads once, few, many or a size class.

>TRBV15|-|TRBD1|TRBJ2-2
CATSRPLGQGQAGELFF
TGTGCCACCAGCAGACCCCTCGGACAGGGCCAGGCCGGGGAGCTGTTTTTT
>TRBV5-4|few|TRBD1|TRBJ1-1
CASSFTGANTEAFF
TGTGCCAGCAGCTTTACAGGGGCGAACACTGAAGCTTTCTTT
>TRBV7-6|-|TRBD1|TRBJ1-5
CASSRGQGIGQPQHF
TGTGCCAGCAGCCGGGGACAGGGGATAGGTCAGCCCCAGCATTTT
>TRBV18|-|-|TRBJ1-4
CASSRGRRGSGEKLFF
TGTGCCAGCTCACGAGGTCGACGGGGGAGCGGTGAAAAACTGTTTTTT
>TRBV6-1|-|-|TRBJ1-3
CASRQTAGNTIYF
TGTGCCAGCAGGCAGACAGCTGGAAACACCATATATTTT
>TRBV19|-|-|TRBJ2-4
CASSGIGGAKNIQYF
TGTGCCAGTAGTGGTATCGGCGGGGCCAAAAACATTCAGTACTTC
>TRBV18|-|TRBD1|TRBJ2-7
CASSPDRDEQYF
TGTGCCAGCTCACCCGACAGGGACGAGCAGTACTTC
>TRBV7-6|-|-|TRBJ2-7
CASSLGRGLSYEQYF
TGTGCCAGCAGCTTAGGGAGGGGGCTTTCTTACGAGCAGTACTTC
>TRBV18|-|TRBD2|TRBJ2-5
CASSLIGGEWSETQYF
TGTGCCAGCTCCCTGATCGGGGGGGAGTGGTCGGAGACCCAGTACTTC
>TRBV5-4|-|-|TRBJ1-4
CASSLGRPGLNEKLFF
TGTGCCAGCAGCTTGGGGCGGCCAGGACTTAATGAAAAACTGTTTTTT
>TRBV5-4|-|-|TRBJ2-2
CASSLVQTTTGELFF
TGTGCCAGCAGCTTGGTTCAGACAACTACCGGGGAGCTGTTTTTT
>TRBV6-1|-|-|TRBJ2-5
CASSPTGTRGTQYF
TGTGCCAGCAGTCCTACAGGGACACGAGGGACCCAGTACTTC
>TRBV7-2|-|-|TRBJ2-5
CASSPGAYPGTQYF
TGTGCCAGCAGCCCAGGCGCATACCCCGGGACCCAGTACTTC
>TRBV9|-|TRBD2|TRBJ2-5
CASSVADSGGSGGTQYF
TGTGCCAGCAGCGTAGCAGATAGCGGGGGGTCGGGTGGGACCCAGTACTTC
>TRBV6-4|-|TRBD1|TRBJ2-3
CASRLRTGGADTQYF
TGTGCCAGCAGGCTTAGGACAGGGGGCGCAGATACGCAGTATTTT
>TRBV5-5|-|-|TRBJ2-7
CASSLDPGLTSYEQYF
TGTGCCAGCAGCTTGGATCCGGGACTGACCTCCTACGAGCAGTACTTC
>TRBV29-1|-|-|TRBJ1-2
CSVERASDNYGYTF
TGCAGCGTTGAACGCGCCTCTGATAACTATGGCTACACCTTC
>TRBV28|-|-|TRBJ2-7
CASTLGGGPRDEQYF
TGTGCCAGCACCCTGGGGGGGGGCCCACGGGACGAGCAGTACTTC
>TRBV5-1|few|-|TRBJ2-2
CASSLDVALNTGELFF
TGCGCCAGCAGCTTGGACGTAGCTTTGAACACCGGGGAGCTGTTTTTT
>TRBV7-2|-|TRBD2|TRBJ2-5
CASSLRRGETQYF
TGTGCCAGCAGCTTGAGGCGGGGGGAGACCCAGTACTTC
>TRBV9|-|-|TRBJ2-3
CASSVGLTGTDTQYF
TGTGCCAGCAGCGTCGGATTGACGGGGACAGATACGCAGTATTTT
>TRBV10-2|-|TRBD2|TRBJ2-2
CASSPSGGGTGELFF
TGCGCCAGCAGTCCTAGCGGGGGAGGGACCGGGGAGCTGTTTTTT
>TRBV7-8|-|-|TRBJ2-3
CASSLDGGSTDTQYF
TGTGCCAGCAGCTTAGATGGCGGGAGCACAGATACGCAGTATTTT
>TRBV4-3|-|-|TRBJ1-5
CASSQDWLGQSNQPQHF
TGCGCCAGCAGCCAAGATTGGCTTGGACAGAGTAATCAGCCCCAGCATTTT
>TRBV2|-|TRBD1|TRBJ1-2
CASSETGYYGYTF
TGTGCCAGCAGTGAGACAGGGTACTATGGCTACACCTTC
>TRBV28|once|TRBD2|TRBJ2-3
CASRGRSSGGPTDTQYF
TGTGCCAGCAGGGGACGGAGTAGCGGGGGGCCCACAGATACGCAGTATTTT
>TRBV4-3|-|-|TRBJ2-6
CASSVASGANVLTF
TGCGCCAGCAGCGTAGCCTCTGGGGCCAACGTCCTGACTTTC